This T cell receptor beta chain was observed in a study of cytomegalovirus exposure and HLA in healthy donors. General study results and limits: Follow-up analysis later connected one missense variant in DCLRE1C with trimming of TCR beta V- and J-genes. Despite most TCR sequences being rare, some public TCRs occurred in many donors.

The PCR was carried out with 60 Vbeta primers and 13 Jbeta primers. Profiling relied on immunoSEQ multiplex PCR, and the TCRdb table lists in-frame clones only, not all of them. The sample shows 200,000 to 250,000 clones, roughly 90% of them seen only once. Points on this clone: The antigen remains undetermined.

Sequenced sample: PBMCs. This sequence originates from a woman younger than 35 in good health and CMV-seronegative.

CDR3: CAISGTSGGAYNEQFF. As DNA, the CDR3 is TGTGCCATCAGCGGGACTAGCGGGGGGGCTTACAATGAGCAGTTCTTC. The chain combines TRBV10-3 with TRBJ2-1, with 16 nucleotides matching TRBD2. V was pared by 6 bases and J by 4 bases, with 3 bases of the junction left unmatched. Germline CDR1 ENHRY, CDR2 SYGVKD. This CDR3 is 16 amino acids long.